The 14 T cell receptor beta chains below all came from one sample that was sequenced in a study of shared clonotypes between healthy human individuals. Naive CD8 isolation took CD45RO-negative cells positively selected for CCR7 and excluded terminally differentiated effector memory CD45RA+ cells. Sequencing was performed with immunoSEQ multiplex PCR; in TCRdb, only in-frame clones are kept and a portion is missing. The sample has some 2,100,000 clones; roughly 91% are singletons. The specimen was naive CD8+ T cells from PBMCs. Receptor source: a man younger than 35 in good health. Some clones in this sample may be carry-over from other donors' samples.

This chain links TRBV11-2 with TRBJ1-3; tentative D call: TRBD1 (6 bases). The V end lost 5 bases, the J end lost 0 bases, and 14 bases lay between the germline ends. The CDR3 sequence is 16 residues long. Germline V CDR1 and CDR2: SGHAT, FQNNGV. This CDR3 reads CASSLRQASSGNTIYF. The DNA for the CDR3 is TGTGCCAGCAGCCTGCGACAGGCTAGCTCTGGAAACACCATATATTTT.

Turning to this clone: Other nucleotide sequences in the sample specify the same CDR3. This chain joins TRBV7-9 and TRBJ2-3; no clear D. This CDR3 is 12 amino acids long. The V end lost 3 bases, the J end lost 7 bases, and 8 bases lay between the germline ends. Germline V CDR1 and CDR2: SEHNR, FQNEAQ (reference sequence). The CDR3 sequence is CASSLGPNTQYF. The DNA of the CDR3 is TGTGCCAGCAGCTTGGGTCCGAATACGCAGTATTTT.

The genes are TRBV4-3 and TRBJ1-2; D gene unclear. Germline V CDR1 and CDR2: LGHNA, YSLEER. The CDR3 consists of 12 residues. V was cut by 3 bases and J by 8 bases, with 10 bases left in between. The CDR3 reads CASSHPTGGYTF. The CDR3 coding sequence is TGCGCCAGCAGCCATCCGACTGGCGGCTACACCTTC.

The table lists this clone with a count of one. The CDR3 spells CASSAGHSVHYGYTF. CDR3 DNA: TGTGCCAGCAGCGCGGGACACTCAGTACACTATGGCTACACCTTC. V usage is TRBV7-9 and J usage is TRBJ1-2; D is perhaps TRBD1 (6 bases). The CDR3 totals 15 residues. Per the germline V gene, CDR1 is SEHNR and CDR2 is FQNEAQ (reference sequence). V was shortened by 5 bases and J by 3 bases, with 16 bases between the two germline ends.

The chain recombines TRBV23-1 with TRBJ2-1; 9 nucleotides align to TRBD1. TRBV23-1 is an ORF; its function is uncertain. With 3 bases clipped from V and 6 bases from J, the junction kept 3 bases outside the gene matches. The CDR3 is made up of 14 amino acids. The CDR3 nucleotides read TGCGCCAGCAGTCATGGACAGGGGTTCAATGAGCAGTTCTTC. Its protein is CASSHGQGFNEQFF.

The CDR3 loop reads CSVLLSAYRELFF. The CDR3 nucleotides read TGCAGCGTCCTGCTCTCCGCGTATCGGGAGCTGTTTTTT. The chain carries TRBV29-1 and TRBJ2-2; D gene unclear. V was cut by 6 bases and J by 9 bases, with 17 bases left in between. Germline V gives CDR1 SQVTM, CDR2 ANQGSEA. This CDR3 comprises 13 residues.

This chain links TRBV28 with TRBJ2-3; D uncertain. The germline gives CDR1 MDHEN, CDR2 SYDVKM. CDR3 length: 16 residues. The germline V and J ends were trimmed by 5 bases and 3 bases, with 18 bases remaining between them. The CDR3 DNA reads as TGTGCCAGCAGTCCACGCCGAAGGTCCTTGACAGATACGCAGTATTTT. It translates to CASSPRRRSLTDTQYF.

The CDR3 loop reads CASRLLAGVHNEQFF. CDR3 DNA: TGTGCCAGCAGGTTACTAGCGGGAGTCCACAATGAGCAGTTCTTC. The rearrangement joins TRBV4-2 to TRBJ2-1, with 11 bases matching TRBD2. The junction had 6 bases not matched to a gene; V was cut back by 6 bases and J by 5 bases. The CDR3 covers 15 residues. Germline-derived CDR1 and CDR2 are LGHNA and YNFKEQ.

The chain is built from TRBV28 and TRBJ2-7, with D possibly TRBD2 on 6 matching bases. V was pared by 6 bases and J by 7 bases, with 22 bases between. This CDR3 contains 15 residues. In germline, CDR1 is MDHEN, CDR2 SYDVKM. CDR3 DNA: TGTGCCAGCAGCCCAGCCGGGGAACTGGGGAGGGAGCAGTACTTC. Amino acids: CASSPAGELGREQYF.

The rearrangement links TRBV19 to TRBJ2-6; D is undetermined. The CDR3 covers 15 residues. Germline CDR1 is LNHDA and CDR2 is SQIVND (reference sequence). Trimming pared 3 bases from V and 0 bases from J, leaving 6 bases between. The chain's CDR3 is CASSMWSSGANVLTF. The DNA for the CDR3 is TGTGCCAGTAGTATGTGGAGCTCTGGGGCCAACGTCCTGACTTTC.

This chain links TRBV28 with TRBJ2-7; D is possibly TRBD2 (5 bases). Trimming stripped 5 bases from V and 7 bases from J, with 6 bases between. The CDR3 runs 10 residues. Per the germline V gene, CDR1 is MDHEN and CDR2 is SYDVKM. The DNA of the CDR3 is TGTGCCAGCAGTAGACTAGAGCAGTACTTC. It yields the protein CASSRLEQYF.

The V gene is TRBV7-8, the J gene TRBJ2-7; no definite D call. Deletions cut 5 bases from V and 2 bases from J, with 13 bases between. The CDR3 is 14 amino acids. CDR1 and CDR2 from the germline V gene are SGHVS and FQNEAQ. CDR3 DNA sequence: TGTGCCAGCAGCGCGGAGAATCGCCCCTACGAGCAGTACTTC. It is translated as CASSAENRPYEQYF.

V usage is TRBV11-2 and J usage is TRBJ2-3; a possible D gene is TRBD2 (5 bases). CDR1 is SGHAT, CDR2 FQNNGV, per germline. The CDR3 spans 16 residues. Trimming cost V 4 bases and J 2 bases, with 16 bases left between them. CDR3 sequence: CASSSPWGAATDTQYF. CDR3 DNA sequence: TGTGCCAGCAGCTCCCCCTGGGGAGCGGCCACAGATACGCAGTATTTT. The full variable domain, completed using reference TRBV11-2 and TRBJ2-3, is EAGVAQSPRYKIIEKRQSVAFWCNPISGHATLYWYQQILGQGPKLLIQFQNNGVVDDSQLPKDRFSAERLKGVDSTLKIQPAKLEDSAVYLCASSSPWGAATDTQYFGPGTRLTVL.

The V call is TRBV27, the J call TRBJ2-3; D is perhaps TRBD1 or TRBD2 (5 bases each). With 1 base removed from V and 1 base from J, the gap between germline ends came to 9 bases. Germline-derived CDR1 and CDR2 are MNHEY and SMNVEV (reference sequence). The CDR3 length is 15 residues. In DNA, the CDR3 is TGTGCCAGCAGTTTATTCCGGGGACGCACAGATACGCAGTATTTT. Translating gives CASSLFRGRTDTQYF.